This TCR beta chain was obtained from a study of identifying expanded T cells in peripheral blood. Notes on the study in general: Approximately 1.2 clones differed between technical replicates, versus around 15 and 19 over time. Clone count variance between approximately two-week samples rose with total template count.

Profiling relied on immunoSEQ multiplex PCR, and the TCRdb table lists in-frame clones only, not all of them. The sample contains just under 65,000 clones, 80% to 90% of which appear only once. Germline V lookup: CDR1 SGHNT, CDR2 YYREEE (reference sequence). V dropped 3 bases and J dropped 2; count of bases not matched to a gene: 5. The CDR3 consists of 15 residues. On this clone: The antigen is not known.

During the collection period, no donor immune events like infections were recorded. The chain recombines TRBV5-4 with TRBJ2-7; 10 positions match TRBD1. Sequencing used blood. The sequence came from a person between 18 and 70 years old in good health. The CDR3 DNA follows: TGTGCCAGCAGCTCCCTGGACAGGGGGGCCTACGAGCAGTACTTC. Its translation is CASSSLDRGAYEQYF. Drawing the rest from reference TRBV5-4 and TRBJ2-7, the complete variable domain is ETGVTQSPTHLIKTRGQQVTLRCSSQSGHNTVSWYQQALGQGPQFIFQYYREEENGRGNFPPRFSGLQFPNYSSELNVNALELDDSALYLCASSSLDRGAYEQYFGPGTRLTVT.